This T cell receptor (beta chain) was profiled in a study of response to subunit inactivated influenza vaccine. Study results and limitations: New T cells are recruited in small numbers by each seasonal influenza vaccination, according to the authors' suggestion.

A single record per CDR3 protein comes from TCRdb applying MiXCR to the RT-PCR reads. This sample has hundreds of thousands of distinct CDR3 sequences, with around a sixth found just once. This clonotype was observed a few times. Its antigen remains unidentified. The specimen was PBMCs from blood, collected around 5 days after vaccination. The TCR originated in a man aged 50-60 years who received an inactivated influenza vaccine.

CDR3 nucleotides: TGTGCCAGCAGCTTCGGCCTCCCTGGGGCCTACAATGAGCAGTTCTTC. It specifies CASSFGLPGAYNEQFF. The chain has TRBV7-3 and TRBJ2-1, with D uncertain. Germline values: CDR1 SGHTA, CDR2 FQGTGA. V lost 3 bases and J lost 2, with 14 bases in between. The length of the CDR3 is 16 residues.